These 27 T cell receptor beta chains originate from one sample sequenced in a study of blood T cell repertoires in COVID-19. The method was immunoSEQ multiplex PCR; TCRdb's version includes in-frame clones alone and lacks a portion of them. The table includes about 32,000 clones, approximately 93% detected once. Sample: peripheral blood. These TCRs come from a male donor with active COVID-19.

This clone has more than one count but fewer than ten. This chain connects TRBV5-1 to TRBJ2-7, with D possibly TRBD2 on 7 matching bases. The CDR3 consists of 14 residues. From germline, CDR1 is SGHRS and CDR2 YFSETQ. V lost 4 bases to trimming and J lost 7 bases, with 18 bases between them. The CDR3: CASSTGRGTWEQYF. The DNA for the CDR3 is TGCGCCAGCAGCACAGGGAGGGGGACTTGGGAGCAGTACTTC.

The chain joins TRBV9 to TRBJ1-2; D remains ambiguous. V was clipped by 4 bases and J by 5 bases, with 12 bases between them. Germline V gene data show CDR1 as SGDLS and CDR2 as YYNGEE. The CDR3 is 13 residues long. CDR3 DNA sequence: TGTGCCAGCAGCCCCCAGGCGATATATGGCTACACCTTC. Translation: CASSPQAIYGYTF.

A single count supports this clone. The rearrangement links TRBV10-3 to TRBJ2-3, with TRBD1 matching 9 bases. The V and J ends lost 4 bases and 4 bases, in that order; junction bases with no gene match: 12. The CDR3 length is 17 residues. Germline-derived CDR1 and CDR2 are ENHRY and SYGVKD. CDR3 region: CAISAIPGQGISDTQYF. In nucleotides, the CDR3 is TGTGCCATCAGTGCAATCCCGGGACAGGGTATATCAGATACGCAGTATTTT.

The J gene is TRBJ1-3, the V gene TRBV5-1; unclear D gene. The germline V gene has CDR1 SGHRS and CDR2 YFSETQ. The CDR3 contains 13 residues. The V and J ends lost 3 bases and 4 bases respectively, with 8 bases between them. CDR3 DNA: TGCGCCAGCAGCTGGCAATCGGGAAACACCATATATTTT. Translating gives CASSWQSGNTIYF.

V is TRBV4-1 and J is TRBJ1-2; D might be TRBD1 (5 bases). This CDR3 is built from 15 residues. CDR1 MGHRA and CDR2 YSYEKL come from the germline V gene. Trimming took 3 bases from V and 8 from J, leaving 19 bases between them. CDR3 sequence (DNA): TGCGCCAGCAGCCAGGATGAAGGGGCCCCGTCGGGCTACACCTTC. The encoded protein is CASSQDEGAPSGYTF.

The gene calls are TRBV19 and TRBJ1-1; TRBD1 is a possible D gene (5 bases). V lost 0 bases to trimming and J lost 5 bases, with 7 bases between them. Germline V gives CDR1 LNHDA, CDR2 SQIVND (reference sequence). The CDR3 is 13 amino acids. The CDR3 spells CASSIDKGTEAFF. CDR3 nucleotides: TGTGCCAGTAGTATAGATAAGGGGACTGAAGCTTTCTTT.

The chain links TRBV9 to TRBJ2-5; TRBD2 is a possible D gene (5 bases). Germline V gives CDR1 SGDLS, CDR2 YYNGEE. The length of the CDR3 is 14 residues. The V gene lost 0 bases and the J gene lost 5 bases, with 11 bases spanning the gap. Written as DNA, the CDR3 is TGTGCCAGCAGCGTAGATGACCGCGGGGAGACCCAGTACTTC. Its protein is CASSVDDRGETQYF.

V usage is TRBV2 and J usage is TRBJ1-1; 7 bases are shared with TRBD1. The CDR3 is made up of 15 amino acids. Germline CDR1 SNHLY, CDR2 FYNNEI. J was trimmed by 1 base and V by 5 bases; bases with no gene match: 7. This CDR3 is CASSRQGNPNTEAFF. CDR3 coding DNA: TGTGCCAGCAGTAGACAGGGTAATCCGAACACTGAAGCTTTCTTT.

This clone was recorded once. This chain links TRBV27 with TRBJ2-7; 10 bases map to TRBD2. The CDR3 sequence is 16 residues long. V lost 5 bases, J lost 4 bases, and 11 bases stayed unmatched. Per germline, CDR1 MNHEY and CDR2 SMNVEV (reference sequence). DNA for the CDR3: TGTGCCAGCAGTCTCCGGGGTAGCGGGGGGCGGTACGAGCAGTACTTC. Protein sequence: CASSLRGSGGRYEQYF.

The chain combines TRBV3-1 (or the pseudogene TRBV3-2) with TRBJ1-6; D unresolved. With 0 bases removed from V and 0 bases from J, the gap between germline ends came to 12 bases. The CDR3 contains 18 residues. Per germline, CDR1 LGHDT and CDR2 YNNKEL (reference sequence). The CDR3 DNA is TGTGCCAGCAGCCAAGATATGTTCCGTAGCTCCTATAATTCACCCCTCCACTTT. This encodes CASSQDMFRSSYNSPLHF.

The genes are TRBV19 and TRBJ1-2; the match to TRBD1 covers 7 bases. The J segment lost 6 bases and the V segment lost 5 bases, leaving 6 bases of the junction unmatched. The CDR3 has 13 residues. CDR1 is LNHDA, CDR2 SQIVND, per germline (reference sequence). Here the CDR3 DNA reads TGTGCCAGTAGTCCAGGGGGAGAGAATGGCTACACCTTC. Its translation is CASSPGGENGYTF. Looking up the rest from reference TRBV19 and TRBJ1-2 gives the full variable domain: DGGITQSPKYLFRKEGQNVTLSCEQNLNHDAMYWYRQDPGQGLRLIYYSQIVNDFQKGDIAEGYSVSREKKESFPLTVTSAQKNPTAFYLCASSPGGENGYTFGSGTRLTVV.

The chain carries TRBV7-9 and TRBJ2-2; D is possibly TRBD1 (6 bases). V gave up 3 bases and J gave up 1 base, with 12 bases separating them. Germline assignment: CDR1 SEHNR and CDR2 FQNEAQ (reference sequence). CDR3 length: 16 residues. Written as DNA, the CDR3 is TGTGCCAGCAGCTTCCCTGGCAGGGGGAACACCGGGGAGCTGTTTTTT. Its protein product is CASSFPGRGNTGELFF. Drawing the rest from reference TRBV7-9 and TRBJ2-2, the complete variable domain is DTGVSQNPRHKITKRGQNVTFRCDPISEHNRLYWYRQTLGQGPEFLTYFQNEAQLEKSRLLSDRFSAERPKGSFSTLEIQRTEQGDSAMYLCASSFPGRGNTGELFFGEGSRLTVL.

J is TRBJ1-2 and V is TRBV19; D possibly corresponds to TRBD1 (5 bases). Germline assignment: CDR1 LNHDA and CDR2 SQIVND (reference sequence). The CDR3 totals 15 residues. V lost 5 bases and J 0 bases, leaving 13 bases between the germline ends. CDR3 in amino acids: CASSDDSRTNYGYTF. The DNA of the CDR3 is TGTGCCAGTAGTGACGACAGCCGGACTAACTATGGCTACACCTTC.

CDR3 sequence reads: CASSPGLASEQYF. The CDR3 DNA is TGCGCCAGCAGCCCCGGACTAGCTTCCGAGCAGTACTTC. The chain carries TRBV5-1 and TRBJ2-7, with TRBD2 matching over 8 bases. This CDR3 has 13 residues. Germline V gene sequence: CDR1 SGHRS, CDR2 YFSETQ. Trimming at V came to 4 bases and at J to 6 bases, leaving 6 bases not matched to a gene.

The chain carries TRBV29-1 and TRBJ2-1; TRBD1 matches at 9 bases. The junction had 4 bases not matched to a gene; V was cut back by 1 base and J by 3 bases. This CDR3 is built from 15 residues. Germline CDR1 reads SQVTM; CDR2 reads ANQGSEA. CDR3 region: CSVEADRGLYNEQFF. The CDR3 bases are TGCAGCGTTGAAGCGGACAGGGGCCTCTACAATGAGCAGTTCTTC.

This chain joins TRBV9 and TRBJ2-6; a possible D gene is TRBD2 (7 bases). CDR1 and CDR2 from the germline V gene are SGDLS and YYNGEE. The V and J ends lost 6 bases and 2 bases respectively, with 27 bases between them. The CDR3 has 20 amino acids. The CDR3 region has the DNA TGTGCCAGCACCTCCAGGGAGGGGGGCCGATCCCCCCCTGGGGCCAACGTCCTGACTTTC. Protein: CASTSREGGRSPPGANVLTF.

The chain uses TRBV7-9 and TRBJ1-2; 8 bases match TRBD1. Trimming took 4 bases from V and 8 from J; bases not matched to a gene: 12. The germline CDR1 and CDR2 sequences are SEHNR and FQNEAQ (reference sequence). CDR3 length: 15 residues. CDR3 in DNA: TGTGCCAGCAGCTATTACCCCGACAGGGGAAGGGGCTACACCTTC. Translated, it gives CASSYYPDRGRGYTF.

The chain is built from TRBV4-2 and TRBJ2-3; 8 bases align to TRBD2. CDR1 LGHNA and CDR2 YNFKEQ come from the germline V gene. The CDR3 is 18 residues long. Trimming removed 3 bases from V and 1 base from J; junction bases left unmatched: 12. CDR3 coding DNA: TGTGCCAGCAGCCAGAGGTCTGTCGCAGCGGGGGGCACAGATACGCAGTATTTT. Translation gives CASSQRSVAAGGTDTQYF.

This clone was recorded once. The rearrangement links TRBV6-5 to TRBJ2-1; TRBD2 matches 10 bases. Germline V lookup: CDR1 MNHEY, CDR2 SVGAGI. Germline trimming cut 0 bases from V and 7 bases from J; bases unmatched to any gene: 3. CDR3 size: 15 residues. As DNA, the CDR3 is TGTGCCAGCAGTTACTCGAGCGGGGGGGCTAATGAGCAGTTCTTC. Its protein product is CASSYSSGGANEQFF.

This rearrangement joins TRBV30 to TRBJ2-7; 7 nucleotides agree with TRBD1. The germline CDR1 and CDR2 sequences are GTSNPN and SVGIG (reference sequence). The CDR3 is 15 amino acids. V lost 2 bases and J lost 1; bases outside the gene matches: 8. DNA of the CDR3: TGTGCCTGGAGTACAACAGGGGCCGGTTCCTACGAGCAGTACTTC. Amino acid sequence: CAWSTTGAGSYEQYF.

This chain links TRBV29-1 with TRBJ2-7; D perhaps matches TRBD1 (5 bases). Looked up from germline, CDR1 is SQVTM and CDR2 is ANQGSEA. Trimming removed 3 bases at V and 0 bases at J, with 15 bases between. This CDR3 has 15 residues. The CDR3 reads CSVEQAGQSSYEQYF. CDR3 DNA: TGCAGCGTTGAGCAAGCAGGGCAGAGCTCCTACGAGCAGTACTTC.

The chain recombines TRBV4-3 with TRBJ1-2, with D perhaps TRBD1 (6 bases). The germline gives CDR1 LGHNA, CDR2 YSLEER. CDR3 length equals 15 residues. V was pared by 1 base and J by 4 bases, with 13 bases between. CDR3 sequence reads: CASSQVRGFGYGYTF. DNA for the CDR3: TGCGCCAGCAGCCAAGTCAGGGGCTTTGGCTATGGCTACACCTTC.

V usage is TRBV6-1 and J usage is TRBJ2-2; no firm D call. Trimming pared 2 bases from V and 4 bases from J, leaving 11 bases between. This CDR3 comprises 15 residues. CDR1 and CDR2 (germline): MNHNS, SASEGT. This chain's CDR3 is CASSELGWVTGELFF. The DNA for the CDR3 is TGTGCCAGCAGTGAACTAGGATGGGTCACCGGGGAGCTGTTTTTT.

This clone came up once. The chain carries TRBV6-2 or TRBV6-3 and TRBJ1-2; 8 positions agree with TRBD1. In germline, CDR1 is MNHEY, CDR2 SVGEGT. With 2 bases clipped from V and 6 bases from J, the junction kept 11 bases outside the gene matches. CDR3 length equals 16 residues. The CDR3 loop reads CASSYPTGGLIDGYTF. The CDR3 DNA reads as TGTGCCAGCAGTTACCCCACAGGGGGGCTGATAGATGGCTACACCTTC.

V usage is TRBV6-5 and J usage is TRBJ1-1; D might be TRBD1 (5 bases). The V end lost 5 bases, the J end lost 0 bases, and 10 bases lay between the germline ends. The CDR3 sequence is 14 residues long. CDR1 is MNHEY and CDR2 is SVGAGI in the germline V gene. CDR3 amino acids: CASSRPTVNTEAFF. The CDR3 DNA reads TGTGCCAGCAGTCGGCCGACAGTGAACACTGAAGCTTTCTTT.

The rearrangement links TRBV7-9 to TRBJ1-2; D perhaps matches TRBD1 (6 bases). Germline V lookup: CDR1 SEHNR, CDR2 FQNEAQ (reference sequence). Trimming cost V 2 bases and J 5 bases, with 15 bases left between them. The CDR3 totals 15 residues. This CDR3 is CASSLPMGQGYGYTF. Here the CDR3 DNA reads TGTGCCAGCAGCTTACCTATGGGGCAGGGGTATGGCTACACCTTC. Filled out from reference TRBV7-9 and TRBJ1-2, the complete variable domain reads DTGVSQNPRHKITKRGQNVTFRCDPISEHNRLYWYRQTLGQGPEFLTYFQNEAQLEKSRLLSDRFSAERPKGSFSTLEIQRTEQGDSAMYLCASSLPMGQGYGYTFGSGTRLTVV.

V and J are TRBV7-2 and TRBJ1-4, with D unresolved. The CDR3 runs to 15 residues. The V end was cut by 2 bases, the J end by 8 bases, with 15 bases between. From germline, CDR1 is SGHTA and CDR2 FQGNSA. The CDR3, as DNA: TGTGCCAGCAGCTTAACACCGGGATCCCCGGAAAAACTGTTTTTT. This gives the protein CASSLTPGSPEKLFF.